This TCR beta chain was identified in a study of T cell responses to AZD1222 COVID-19 vaccine. V was clipped by 4 bases and J by 8 bases, with 11 bases between them. Looked up from germline, CDR1 is SNHLY and CDR2 is FYNNEI. The CDR3 totals 13 residues. The assay was immunoSEQ multiplex PCR, and TCRdb's table has in-frame clones only and misses some. The data contain more than 80,000 clones, approximately 87% of them singletons. This sequence originates from an adult in good health. The starting material was peripheral blood, obtained on day 0 of AZD1222 vaccination. The chain employs TRBV2 and TRBJ1-4; the D is unclear. In DNA form, the CDR3 reads TGTGCCAGCAGTGTGCTTCGCGAGGAAAAACTGTTTTTT. Its protein product is CASSVLREEKLFF.